The 25 T cell receptor beta chains reported below all come from one sample, sequenced in a study of cytomegalovirus exposure and HLA in healthy donors. The PCR ran on 60 Vbeta and 13 Jbeta primers. Some clones are missing from TCRdb's copy, which holds only in-frame ones; the method was immunoSEQ multiplex PCR. The sample records around 190,000 clones, 65% to 85% being singletons. Sequenced material: PBMCs. The source is a female donor in good health and CMV-seronegative.

CDR3 nucleotides: TGTGCCAGCAGTTACGGGGACAGCCCCAATAGGCCCCAGCATTTT. Translation: CASSYGDSPNRPQHF. This chain uses TRBV28 with TRBJ1-5; 7 bases fit TRBD1. This CDR3 is built from 15 residues. Germline V lookup: CDR1 MDHEN, CDR2 SYDVKM. V lost 4 bases to trimming and J lost 9 bases; unmatched junction nucleotides: 12.

The chain has TRBV5-1 and TRBJ2-3; 12 nucleotides align to TRBD2. J gave up 3 bases and V 1 base, and 3 bases lay outside the gene matches. The CDR3 totals 16 residues. Germline-derived CDR1 and CDR2 are SGHRS and YFSETQ. CDR3 region: CASSLFTSGGTDTQYF. The CDR3 DNA sequence: TGCGCCAGCAGCTTGTTCACTAGCGGGGGGACAGATACGCAGTATTTT. Looking up the rest from reference TRBV5-1 and TRBJ2-3 gives the full variable domain: KAGVTQTPRYLIKTRGQQVTLSCSPISGHRSVSWYQQTPGQGLQFLFEYFSETQRNKGNFPGRFSGRQFSNSRSEMNVSTLELGDSALYLCASSLFTSGGTDTQYFGPGTRLTVL.

The V gene is TRBV13, the J gene TRBJ1-5; no definite D call. The CDR3 has 14 amino acids. Trimming took 3 bases from V and 5 from J, leaving 11 bases between them. The germline gives CDR1 PRHDT, CDR2 FYEKMQ (reference sequence). The CDR3 sequence: CASSFGGRDQPQHF. In nucleotides, the CDR3 is TGTGCCAGCAGCTTCGGCGGGCGGGATCAGCCCCAGCATTTT.

The rearrangement uses TRBV4-1 and TRBJ2-7; D might be TRBD1 (7 bases). CDR1 and CDR2 (germline): MGHRA, YSYEKL. This CDR3 is 15 amino acids long. V lost 0 bases, J lost 6 bases, and 15 bases lay in between. This CDR3 is CASSQDTQGGGEQYF. DNA for the CDR3: TGCGCCAGCAGCCAAGATACCCAGGGGGGTGGCGAGCAGTACTTC.

About this clone: This CDR3 is missing its conserved last phenylalanine or tryptophan, likely due to a read error. The V and J genes are TRBV7-2 and TRBJ2-7; 7 positions match TRBD1. V lost 2 bases and J lost 6; bases outside the gene matches: 4. CDR1 and CDR2 from the germline V gene are SGHTA and FQGNSA. The CDR3 length is 13 residues. DNA of the CDR3: TGTGCCAGCAGCTTACAGACAGGGCGCGAGCAGTACCTC. Amino acids: CASSLQTGREQYL.

This clone has just a few counts. Germline and junction disagree at one end, which may indicate a read error. The chain has TRBV7-9 and TRBJ2-1; 10 bases map to TRBD2. Germline V gene lookup returns CDR1 SEHNR and CDR2 FQNEAQ (reference sequence). CDR3 length: 17 residues. The CDR3 here is CSSSSPLEPSGRVEQFF. Written as DNA, the CDR3 is TGTTCCAGCAGCTCTCCCCTGGAGCCTAGCGGGAGAGTGGAGCAGTTCTTC.

The J gene is TRBJ1-2, the V gene TRBV5-3, with D unresolved. TRBV5-3 is flagged as an ORF with uncertain function. This CDR3 has 13 residues. Trimming shortened V by 0 bases and J by 4 bases, and 7 bases separated the two germline ends. The CDR3 DNA is TGTGCCAGAAGCTTGGATCTGAGCTATGGCTACACCTTC. It codes for CARSLDLSYGYTF.

V gene TRBV18 combines with J gene TRBJ2-7, with 10 bases fitting TRBD1. The V gene's germline CDR1 is KGHSH and CDR2 LQKENI. The CDR3 is made up of 14 amino acids. Losses at the gene ends were 4 bases for V and 5 bases for J; bases not matched to a gene: 5. CDR3 sequence: CASSRGDRGDEQYF. The DNA for the CDR3 is TGTGCCAGCTCACGCGGGGACAGGGGAGACGAGCAGTACTTC.

This clone was counted once. This CDR3 is CASSPRTLAGGPYEQYF. The CDR3 nucleotides are TGTGCCAGCAGCCCAAGGACTTTAGCGGGGGGGCCCTACGAGCAGTACTTC. This chain links TRBV9 with TRBJ2-7; 11 positions agree with TRBD2. Germline V gene lookup returns CDR1 SGDLS and CDR2 YYNGEE. V lost 4 bases and J lost 2; bases outside the gene matches: 11. The CDR3 has 17 amino acids.

The rearrangement joins TRBV12-2 to TRBJ2-7; TRBD1, the D gene given by the table, was not confirmed from the DNA. TRBV12-2 is a documented pseudogene. The CDR3 length is 16 residues. The CDR3 region has the DNA TGTGCAAGTCGCACTCTCGGGGACAGTCATTCCTACGAGCAGTACTTC. Residues: CASRTLGDSHSYEQYF.

J is TRBJ1-2 and V is TRBV6-1, with 9 bases that match TRBD1. CDR1 and CDR2 (germline): MNHNS, SASEGT. The CDR3 totals 13 residues. V shed 5 bases, J shed 8 bases, and the junction held 6 bases outside the gene matches. CDR3 DNA sequence: TGTGCCAGCAGTTCGGGACAGGGACTAGGCTACACCTTC. Encoded protein: CASSSGQGLGYTF.

The chain uses TRBV13 and TRBJ2-7, with 14 bases that match TRBD2. V lost 4 bases and J lost 4; bases outside the gene matches: 9. This CDR3 is built from 17 residues. The germline CDR1 and CDR2 sequences are PRHDT and FYEKMQ (reference sequence). CDR3 coding DNA: TGTGCCAGCAGCTCCTCGACTAGCGGGAGGGGGGTGTACGAGCAGTACTTC. It is translated as CASSSSTSGRGVYEQYF.

This clone was recorded only once. This chain connects TRBV28 to TRBJ1-2; D possibly corresponds to TRBD1 (5 bases). The CDR3 runs 11 residues. With 6 bases removed from V and 8 bases from J, the gap between germline ends came to 10 bases. Germline values: CDR1 MDHEN, CDR2 SYDVKM. CDR3 coding DNA: TGTGCCAGCAGCATATGGGGCGGCTACACCTTC. This sequence encodes CASSIWGGYTF.

V is TRBV18 and J is TRBJ2-7, with D perhaps matching TRBD2 (5 bases). The V and J ends lost 3 bases and 1 base respectively, with 16 bases between them. Germline V lookup: CDR1 KGHSH, CDR2 LQKENI. The CDR3 runs to 16 residues. The CDR3 sequence is CASSPAWTGNSYEQYF. The CDR3 nucleotides read TGTGCCAGCTCACCCGCTTGGACGGGAAATTCCTACGAGCAGTACTTC.

This sequence joins TRBV9 and TRBJ2-4; D unclear. The CDR3 consists of 16 residues. The V end was cut by 0 bases, the J end by 3 bases, with 13 bases between. Germline V CDR1 and CDR2: SGDLS, YYNGEE. For the CDR3, the DNA is TGTGCCAGCAGCGTAGGGCTCGGGTTTGGCAAAAACATTCAGTACTTC. This codes for CASSVGLGFGKNIQYF. The full variable domain, its missing parts supplied by reference TRBV9 and TRBJ2-4, is DSGVTQTPKHLITATGQRVTLRCSPRSGDLSVYWYQQSLDQGLQFLIQYYNGEERAKGNILERFSAQQFPDLHSELNLSSLELGDSALYFCASSVGLGFGKNIQYFGAGTRLSVL.

The chain recombines TRBV19 with TRBJ1-1, with D maybe TRBD1 (5 bases). The CDR3 sequence is 16 residues long. CDR1 is LNHDA and CDR2 is SQIVND in the germline V gene (reference sequence). V was cut by 1 base and J by 1 base, with 13 bases left in between. CDR3 residues: CASSIVTDNRNTEAFF. CDR3 sequence (DNA): TGTGCCAGTAGTATAGTCACGGACAACAGGAACACTGAAGCTTTCTTT.

The chain recombines TRBV5-6 with TRBJ1-4, with D perhaps matching TRBD1 (5 bases). This CDR3 region has 14 residues. V was trimmed by 0 bases and J by 8 bases, leaving 11 bases between them. Germline V gene lookup returns CDR1 SGHDT and CDR2 YYEEEE. CDR3 sequence reads: CASSLGGAREKLFF. The CDR3, as DNA: TGTGCCAGCAGCTTGGGTGGGGCCAGAGAAAAACTGTTTTTT.

V usage is TRBV18 and J usage is TRBJ1-6, with D maybe TRBD1 (5 bases). This CDR3 is 17 amino acids long. The germline V gene has CDR1 KGHSH and CDR2 LQKENI. Trimming pared 2 bases from V and 2 bases from J, leaving 13 bases between. In DNA form, the CDR3 reads TGTGCCAGCTCACCAGCGGGGGGAACACCCTATAATTCACCCCTCCACTTT. Encoded protein: CASSPAGGTPYNSPLHF.

As concerns this clone: A read error may produce the germline difference seen at one junction end. This sequence joins TRBV7-7 and TRBJ2-7; tentatively, D is TRBD1 (5 bases). Germline CDR1 and CDR2: SSHAT and FNYEAQ (reference sequence). The CDR3 extends over 18 amino acids. DNA for the CDR3: TGTGCTAGCAGCCCAGGGTGGGGCGGCAAGGGAAATTCCTACGAGCAGTACTTC. It codes for CASSPGWGGKGNSYEQYF.

This chain connects TRBV5-1 to TRBJ2-7; D might be TRBD1 (5 bases). Trimming left V 5 bases short and J 1 base short, with 13 bases between. The V gene's germline CDR1 is SGHRS and CDR2 YFSETQ. This CDR3 spans 14 amino acids. This CDR3 is CASRKDTVSYEQYF. The CDR3 DNA reads TGCGCCAGCAGGAAGGACACCGTTTCCTACGAGCAGTACTTC.

This clone was seen a few times. The V and J genes are TRBV5-1 and TRBJ1-4; 9 positions match TRBD1. The CDR3 has 14 residues. Per the germline V gene, CDR1 is SGHRS and CDR2 is YFSETQ. V shed 7 bases, J shed 8 bases, and the junction held 9 bases outside the gene matches. The CDR3 loop reads CASHLGQGGEKLFF. CDR3 DNA sequence: TGCGCCAGCCACCTGGGACAGGGAGGAGAAAAACTGTTTTTT.

The genes are TRBV19 and TRBJ1-1; TRBD1 might be the D (5 bases). Trimming removed 5 bases at V and 6 bases at J, with 10 bases between. The CDR3 is 12 amino acids. The V gene's germline CDR1 is LNHDA and CDR2 SQIVND (reference sequence). CDR3 protein: CASSGRVSEAFF. DNA of the CDR3: TGTGCCAGTAGTGGCAGGGTGTCTGAAGCTTTCTTT.

In the case of this clone: Other DNA sequences in this specimen translate into the identical CDR3. This chain uses TRBV29-1 with TRBJ2-7; the match to TRBD1 covers 7 bases. The CDR3 covers 12 residues. The germline V gene has CDR1 SQVTM and CDR2 ANQGSEA. V lost 6 bases to trimming and J lost 2 bases; unmatched junction nucleotides: 4. CDR3 loop: CSVRTGTYEQYF. In DNA, the CDR3 is TGCAGCGTGAGGACAGGCACCTACGAGCAGTACTTC.

The chain uses TRBV6-5 and TRBJ1-1; 7 nucleotides align to TRBD1. CDR1 and CDR2 from the germline V gene are MNHEY and SVGAGI. The CDR3 is 14 residues long. The ends lost 2 bases at V and 5 bases at J; junction bases unmatched: 5. The CDR3 DNA reads as TGTGCCAGCAGTTACGAGGGGGCGCGGACTGAAGCTTTCTTT. Its translation is CASSYEGARTEAFF.

This chain connects TRBV5-6 to TRBJ2-7, with 9 bases matching TRBD1. This CDR3 contains 14 residues. Trimming removed 5 bases from V and 0 bases from J; junction bases left unmatched: 3. The V gene's germline CDR1 is SGHDT and CDR2 YYEEEE. CDR3 DNA: TGTGCCAGCAGGTGGACAGGGGTCTCCTACGAGCAGTACTTC. Residues: CASRWTGVSYEQYF.